The clone carrying this TCR beta chain was seen only a few times. The donors were in the approximately 130-subject validation cohort, distinct from the approximately 670-subject first cohort. The data stem from a study of cytomegalovirus exposure and HLA in healthy donors. V shed 4 bases and J shed 5 bases, with 12 bases lying between them. Germline assignment: CDR1 SGHDT and CDR2 YYEEEE. This CDR3 spans 13 amino acids. Profiled with immunoSEQ multiplex PCR; TCRdb holds only in-frame clones, not every one. Altogether about 86,000 clones are present, more than 85% being singletons, with the ten largest covering approximately 0.69%.

The chain recombines TRBV5-6 with TRBJ1-1; D unresolved. Sequencing was done on a sample of PBMCs. The sequence derives from a man younger than 30 in good health and CMV-seronegative. Here the CDR3 DNA reads TGTGCCAGCAGCCCCGGGGAAAGGACTGAAGCTTTCTTT. Amino acid sequence: CASSPGERTEAFF.